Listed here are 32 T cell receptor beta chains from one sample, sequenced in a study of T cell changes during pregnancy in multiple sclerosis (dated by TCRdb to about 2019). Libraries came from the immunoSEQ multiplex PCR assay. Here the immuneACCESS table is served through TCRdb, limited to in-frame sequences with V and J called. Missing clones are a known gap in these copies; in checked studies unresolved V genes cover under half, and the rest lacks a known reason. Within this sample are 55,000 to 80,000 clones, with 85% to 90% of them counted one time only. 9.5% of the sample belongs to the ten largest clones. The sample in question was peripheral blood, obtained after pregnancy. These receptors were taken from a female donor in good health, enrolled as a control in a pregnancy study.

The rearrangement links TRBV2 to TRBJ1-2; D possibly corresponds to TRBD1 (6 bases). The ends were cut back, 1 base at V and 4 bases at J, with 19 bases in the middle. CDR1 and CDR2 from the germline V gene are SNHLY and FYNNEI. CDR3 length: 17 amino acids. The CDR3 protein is CASSEDFGQGPTYGYTF. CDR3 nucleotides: TGTGCCAGCAGTGAAGATTTTGGGCAGGGGCCCACCTATGGCTACACCTTC.

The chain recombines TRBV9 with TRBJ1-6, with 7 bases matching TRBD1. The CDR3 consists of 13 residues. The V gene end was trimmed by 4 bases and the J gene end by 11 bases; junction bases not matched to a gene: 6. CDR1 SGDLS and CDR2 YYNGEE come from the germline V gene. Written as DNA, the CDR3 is TGTGCCAGCAGCTCTCCAGGGGGGCCACCCCTCCACTTT. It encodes CASSSPGGPPLHF.

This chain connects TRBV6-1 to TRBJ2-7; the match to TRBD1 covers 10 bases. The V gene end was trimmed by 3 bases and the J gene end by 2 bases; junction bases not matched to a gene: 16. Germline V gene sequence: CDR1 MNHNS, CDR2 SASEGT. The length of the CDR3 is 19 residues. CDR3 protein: CASSDKPPGTGVGTYEQYF. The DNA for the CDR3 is TGTGCCAGCAGTGATAAGCCTCCCGGGACAGGGGTCGGAACCTACGAGCAGTACTTC.

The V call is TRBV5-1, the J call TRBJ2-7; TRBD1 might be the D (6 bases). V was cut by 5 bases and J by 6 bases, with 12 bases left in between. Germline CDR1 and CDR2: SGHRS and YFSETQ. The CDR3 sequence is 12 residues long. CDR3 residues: CASSGTSFEQYF. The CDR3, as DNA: TGCGCCAGCAGTGGGACATCATTCGAGCAGTACTTC.

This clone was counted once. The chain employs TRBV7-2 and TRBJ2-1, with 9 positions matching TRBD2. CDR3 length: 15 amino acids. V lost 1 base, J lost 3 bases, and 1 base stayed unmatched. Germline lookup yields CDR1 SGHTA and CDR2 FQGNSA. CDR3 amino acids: CASSLELAGYNEQFF. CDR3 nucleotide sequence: TGTGCCAGCAGCTTAGAACTAGCGGGCTACAATGAGCAGTTCTTC.

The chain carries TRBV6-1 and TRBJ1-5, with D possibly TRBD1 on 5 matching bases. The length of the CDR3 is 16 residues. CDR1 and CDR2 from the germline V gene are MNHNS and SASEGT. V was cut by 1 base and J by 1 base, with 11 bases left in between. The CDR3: CASSEERGVSNQPQHF. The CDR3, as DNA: TGTGCCAGCAGTGAAGAAAGGGGCGTGAGCAATCAGCCCCAGCATTTT.

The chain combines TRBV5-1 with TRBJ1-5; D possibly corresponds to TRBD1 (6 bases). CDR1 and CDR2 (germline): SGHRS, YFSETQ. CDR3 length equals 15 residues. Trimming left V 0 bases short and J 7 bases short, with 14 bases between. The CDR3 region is CASSLGDTHGQPQHF. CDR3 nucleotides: TGCGCCAGCAGCTTGGGGGACACCCACGGGCAGCCCCAGCATTTT.

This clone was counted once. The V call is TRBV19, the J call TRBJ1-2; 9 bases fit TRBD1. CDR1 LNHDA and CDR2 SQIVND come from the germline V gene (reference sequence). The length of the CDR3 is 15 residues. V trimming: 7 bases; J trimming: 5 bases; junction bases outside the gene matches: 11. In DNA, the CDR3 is TGTGCCAGTACCCCCTTGGGGGACAGGGCTTATGGCTACACCTTC. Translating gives CASTPLGDRAYGYTF.

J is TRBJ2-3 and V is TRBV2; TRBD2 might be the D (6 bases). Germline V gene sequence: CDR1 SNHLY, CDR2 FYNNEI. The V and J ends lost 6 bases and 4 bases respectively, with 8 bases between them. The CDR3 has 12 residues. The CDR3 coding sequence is TGTGCCAGCAGGGGACTTTCAGATACGCAGTATTTT. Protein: CASRGLSDTQYF.

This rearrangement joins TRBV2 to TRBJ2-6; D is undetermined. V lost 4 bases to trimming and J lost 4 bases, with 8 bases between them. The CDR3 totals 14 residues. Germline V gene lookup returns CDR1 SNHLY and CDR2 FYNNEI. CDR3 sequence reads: CASSGAGGANVLTF. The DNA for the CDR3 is TGTGCCAGCAGTGGGGCTGGGGGGGCCAACGTCCTGACTTTC. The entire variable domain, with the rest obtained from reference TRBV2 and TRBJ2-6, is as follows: EPEVTQTPSHQVTQMGQEVILRCVPISNHLYFYWYRQILGQKVEFLVSFYNNEISEKSEIFDDQFSVERPDGSNFTLKIRSTKLEDSAMYFCASSGAGGANVLTFGAGSRLTVL.

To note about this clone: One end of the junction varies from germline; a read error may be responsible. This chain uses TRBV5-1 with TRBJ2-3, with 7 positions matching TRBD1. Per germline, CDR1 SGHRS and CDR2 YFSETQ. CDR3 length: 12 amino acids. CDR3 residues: CASSSAGTANNF. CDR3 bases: TGCGCCAGCAGCTCGGCCGGGACAGCGAATAATTTT.

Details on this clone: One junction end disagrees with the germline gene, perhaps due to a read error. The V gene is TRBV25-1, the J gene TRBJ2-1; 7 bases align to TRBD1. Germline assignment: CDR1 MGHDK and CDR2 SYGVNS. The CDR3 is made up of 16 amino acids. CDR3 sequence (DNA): TGTGCCAGCAGTGACCCCCGGGACAGCTCCAACAATGAGCAGTTCTTC. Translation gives CASSDPRDSSNNEQFF.

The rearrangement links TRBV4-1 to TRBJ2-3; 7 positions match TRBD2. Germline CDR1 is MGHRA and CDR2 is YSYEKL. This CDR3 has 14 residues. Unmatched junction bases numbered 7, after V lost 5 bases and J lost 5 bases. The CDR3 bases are TGCGCCAGCAGCTCAAGCGGGGCCGTAGATACGCAGTATTTT. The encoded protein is CASSSSGAVDTQYF.

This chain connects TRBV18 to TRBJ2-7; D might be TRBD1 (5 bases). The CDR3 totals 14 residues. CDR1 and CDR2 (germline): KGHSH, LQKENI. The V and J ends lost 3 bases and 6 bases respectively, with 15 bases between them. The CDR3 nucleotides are TGTGCCAGCTCACCCCCAGGGAAACCCACCGAGCAGTACTTC. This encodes CASSPPGKPTEQYF.

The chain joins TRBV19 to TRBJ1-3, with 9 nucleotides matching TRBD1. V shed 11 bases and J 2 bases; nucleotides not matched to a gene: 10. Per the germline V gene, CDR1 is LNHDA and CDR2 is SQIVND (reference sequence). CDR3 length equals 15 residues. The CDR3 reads CASGGGTGPGNTIYF. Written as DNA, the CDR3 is TGTGCCTCGGGAGGGGGGACAGGGCCTGGAAACACCATATATTTT.

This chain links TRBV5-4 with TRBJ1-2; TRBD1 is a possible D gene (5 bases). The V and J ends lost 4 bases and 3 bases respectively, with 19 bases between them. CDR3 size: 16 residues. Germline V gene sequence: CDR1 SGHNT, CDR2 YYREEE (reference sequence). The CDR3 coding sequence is TGTGCCAGCAGCCCCCCCAGGGCTCTTGGGGACTATGGCTACACCTTC. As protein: CASSPPRALGDYGYTF.

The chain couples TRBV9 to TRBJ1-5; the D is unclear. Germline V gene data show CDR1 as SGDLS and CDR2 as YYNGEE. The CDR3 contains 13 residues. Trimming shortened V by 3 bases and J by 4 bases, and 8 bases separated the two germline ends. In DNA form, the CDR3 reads TGTGCCAGCAGCGATGGCCCGAATCAGCCCCAGCATTTT. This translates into CASSDGPNQPQHF.

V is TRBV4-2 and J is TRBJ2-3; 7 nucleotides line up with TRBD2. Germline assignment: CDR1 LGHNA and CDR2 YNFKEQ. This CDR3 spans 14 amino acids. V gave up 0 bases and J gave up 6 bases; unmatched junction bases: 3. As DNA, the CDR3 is TGTGCCAGCAGCCAAGAGCGGGAGAGGGATACGCAGTATTTT. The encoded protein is CASSQERERDTQYF.

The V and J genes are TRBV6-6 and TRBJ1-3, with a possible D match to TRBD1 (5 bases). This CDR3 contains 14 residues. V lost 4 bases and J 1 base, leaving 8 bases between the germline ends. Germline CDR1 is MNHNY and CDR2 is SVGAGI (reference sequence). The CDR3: CASSSGGSGNTIYF. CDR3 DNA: TGTGCCAGCAGTTCCGGGGGGTCTGGAAACACCATATATTTT.

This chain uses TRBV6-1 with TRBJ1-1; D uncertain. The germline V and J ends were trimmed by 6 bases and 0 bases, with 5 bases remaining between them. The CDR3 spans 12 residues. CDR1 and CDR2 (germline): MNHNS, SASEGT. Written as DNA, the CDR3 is TGTGCCAGCAGCCCTATGAACACTGAAGCTTTCTTT. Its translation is CASSPMNTEAFF.

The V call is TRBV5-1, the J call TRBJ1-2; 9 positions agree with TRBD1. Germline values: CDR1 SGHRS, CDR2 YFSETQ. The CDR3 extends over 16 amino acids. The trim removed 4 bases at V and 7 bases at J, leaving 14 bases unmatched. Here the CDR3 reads CASSPVLPGQGGGYTF. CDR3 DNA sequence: TGCGCCAGCAGCCCTGTCCTACCGGGACAGGGAGGTGGCTACACCTTC.

The CDR3, as DNA: TGTGCCTGGAGTGCCATCTCGACGGGGTTGAACACTGAAGCTTTCTTT. Its translation: CAWSAISTGLNTEAFF. V usage is TRBV30 and J usage is TRBJ1-1; D not certain. Per germline, CDR1 GTSNPN and CDR2 SVGIG (reference sequence). Trimming took off 1 base at V and 0 bases at J, with 15 bases between the two ends. The CDR3 runs to 16 residues.

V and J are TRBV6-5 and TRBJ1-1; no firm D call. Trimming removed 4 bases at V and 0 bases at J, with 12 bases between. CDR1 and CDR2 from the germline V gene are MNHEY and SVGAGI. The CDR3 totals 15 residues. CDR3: CASSSPDTLNTEAFF. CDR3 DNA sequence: TGTGCCAGCAGTTCCCCTGACACCTTGAACACTGAAGCTTTCTTT.

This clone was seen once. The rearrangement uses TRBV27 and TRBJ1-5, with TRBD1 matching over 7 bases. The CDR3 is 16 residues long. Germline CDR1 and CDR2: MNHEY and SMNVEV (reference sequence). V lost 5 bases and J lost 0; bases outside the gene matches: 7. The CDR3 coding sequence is TGTGCCAGCAGTCTGACAGGGTCCTATAGCAATCAGCCCCAGCATTTT. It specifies CASSLTGSYSNQPQHF.

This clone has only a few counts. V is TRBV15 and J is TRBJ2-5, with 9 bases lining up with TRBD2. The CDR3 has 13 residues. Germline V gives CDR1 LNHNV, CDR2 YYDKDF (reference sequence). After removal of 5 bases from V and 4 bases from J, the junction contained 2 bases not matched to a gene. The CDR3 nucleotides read TGTGCCACCAGCCTACTAGCGGGAGAGACCCAGTACTTC. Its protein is CATSLLAGETQYF.

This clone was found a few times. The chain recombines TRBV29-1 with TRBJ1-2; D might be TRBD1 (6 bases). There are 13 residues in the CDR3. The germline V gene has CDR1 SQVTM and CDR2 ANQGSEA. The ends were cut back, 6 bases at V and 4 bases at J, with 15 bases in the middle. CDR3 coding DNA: TGCAGCGTGGGGACAAAGGTCGGCTATGGCTACACCTTC. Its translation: CSVGTKVGYGYTF. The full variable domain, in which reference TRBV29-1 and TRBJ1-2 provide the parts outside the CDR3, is SAVISQKPSRDICQRGTSLTIQCQVDSQVTMMFWYRQQPGQSLTLIATANQGSEATYESGFVIDKFPISRPNLTFSTLTVSNMSPEDSSIYLCSVGTKVGYGYTFGSGTRLTVV.

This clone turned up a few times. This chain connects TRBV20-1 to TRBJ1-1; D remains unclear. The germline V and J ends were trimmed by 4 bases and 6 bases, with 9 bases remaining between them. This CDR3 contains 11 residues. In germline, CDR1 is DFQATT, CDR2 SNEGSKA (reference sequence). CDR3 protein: CSATITAEAFF. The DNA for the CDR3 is TGCAGTGCTACCATCACGGCTGAAGCTTTCTTT.

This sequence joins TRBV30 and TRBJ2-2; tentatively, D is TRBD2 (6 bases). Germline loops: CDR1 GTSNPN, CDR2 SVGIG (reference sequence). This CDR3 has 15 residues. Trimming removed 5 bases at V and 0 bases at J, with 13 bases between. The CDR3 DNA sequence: TGTGCCTGGTACCGTAGCGGACCGAACACCGGGGAGCTGTTTTTT. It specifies CAWYRSGPNTGELFF.

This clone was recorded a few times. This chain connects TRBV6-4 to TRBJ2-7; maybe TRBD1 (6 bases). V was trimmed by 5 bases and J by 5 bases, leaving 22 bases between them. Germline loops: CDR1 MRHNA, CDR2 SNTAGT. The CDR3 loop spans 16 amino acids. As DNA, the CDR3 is TGTGCCAGCAGTCCGACAGGAGCCGACGGGACCGACGAGCAGTACTTC. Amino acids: CASSPTGADGTDEQYF.

The CDR3 spells CASRATSGNGDTQYF. The CDR3 bases are TGTGCCAGCAGAGCTACTAGCGGGAATGGAGATACGCAGTATTTT. The chain links TRBV2 to TRBJ2-3; 10 bases agree with TRBD2. Germline V gene lookup returns CDR1 SNHLY and CDR2 FYNNEI. The length of the CDR3 is 15 residues. Losses at the gene ends were 6 bases for V and 5 bases for J; bases not matched to a gene: 8.

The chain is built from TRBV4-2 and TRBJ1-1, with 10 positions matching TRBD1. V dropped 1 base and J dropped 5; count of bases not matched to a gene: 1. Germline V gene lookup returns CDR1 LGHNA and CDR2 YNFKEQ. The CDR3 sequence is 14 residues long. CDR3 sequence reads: CASSQGDRGTEAFF. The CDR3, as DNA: TGTGCCAGCAGCCAAGGGGACAGGGGAACTGAAGCTTTCTTT.

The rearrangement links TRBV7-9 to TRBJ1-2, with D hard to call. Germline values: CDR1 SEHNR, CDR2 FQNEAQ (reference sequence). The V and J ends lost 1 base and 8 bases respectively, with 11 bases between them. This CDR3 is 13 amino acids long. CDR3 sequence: CASSLEDPGGYTF. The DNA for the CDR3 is TGTGCCAGCAGCTTAGAGGACCCGGGGGGCTACACCTTC.